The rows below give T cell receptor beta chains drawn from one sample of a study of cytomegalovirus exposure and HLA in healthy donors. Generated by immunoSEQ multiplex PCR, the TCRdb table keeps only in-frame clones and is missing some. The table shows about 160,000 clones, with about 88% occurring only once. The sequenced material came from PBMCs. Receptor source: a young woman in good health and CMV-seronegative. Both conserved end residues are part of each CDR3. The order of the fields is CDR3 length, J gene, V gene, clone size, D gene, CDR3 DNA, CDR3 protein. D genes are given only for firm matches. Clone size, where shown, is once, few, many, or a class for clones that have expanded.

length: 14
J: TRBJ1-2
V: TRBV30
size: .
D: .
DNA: TGTGCCTGGAGTGTACCGAGTTCTAACTATGGCTACACCTTC
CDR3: CAWSVPSSNYGYTF

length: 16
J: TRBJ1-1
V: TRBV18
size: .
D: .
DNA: TGTGCCAGCTCACCATTGGACAGTGCTATGAACACTGAAGCTTTCTTT
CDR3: CASSPLDSAMNTEAFF

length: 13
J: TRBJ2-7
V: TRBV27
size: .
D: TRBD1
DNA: TGTGCCAGCAGTTTACACAGGGGGTACGAGCAGTACTTC
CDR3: CASSLHRGYEQYF

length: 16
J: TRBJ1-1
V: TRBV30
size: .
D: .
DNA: TGTGCCTGGAGTTCACCAGGGGAGAAATGGAACACTGAAGCTTTCTTT
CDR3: CAWSSPGEKWNTEAFF

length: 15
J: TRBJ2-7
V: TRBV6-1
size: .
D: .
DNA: TGTGCCAGCAGTGACCCCTCGCTGAGGCCCCACGAGCAGTACTTC
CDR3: CASSDPSLRPHEQYF

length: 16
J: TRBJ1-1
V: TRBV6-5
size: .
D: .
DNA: TGTGCCAGCAGTTACTCGATTGGGGACGGGGGCACTGAAGCTTTCTTT
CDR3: CASSYSIGDGGTEAFF

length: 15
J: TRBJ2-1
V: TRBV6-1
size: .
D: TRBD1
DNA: TGTGCCAGCAGTGAGCAGGGGGCACCCTACAATGAGCAGTTCTTC
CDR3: CASSEQGAPYNEQFF

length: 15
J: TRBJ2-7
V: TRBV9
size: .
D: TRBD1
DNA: TGTGCCAGCAGCGCCCGGGACAGGGCCTCCTACGAGCAGTACTTC
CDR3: CASSARDRASYEQYF

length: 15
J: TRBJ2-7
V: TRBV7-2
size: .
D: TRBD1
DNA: TGTGCCAGCAGCTTAGGGGGACAGGGTCGGAAGGAGCAGTACTTC
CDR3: CASSLGGQGRKEQYF

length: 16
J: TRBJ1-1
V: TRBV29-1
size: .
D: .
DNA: TGCAGCGTTTTCGACAGGAACTTATACGAGAACACTGAAGCTTTCTTT
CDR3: CSVFDRNLYENTEAFF

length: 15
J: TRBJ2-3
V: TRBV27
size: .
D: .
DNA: TGTGCCAGCAGCCTTAGCCCTTCCTTCACAGATACGCAGTATTTT
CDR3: CASSLSPSFTDTQYF

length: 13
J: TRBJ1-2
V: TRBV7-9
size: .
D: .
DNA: TGTGCCAGCAGCCCCTACACAGGGCTTGGCTACACCTTC
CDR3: CASSPYTGLGYTF

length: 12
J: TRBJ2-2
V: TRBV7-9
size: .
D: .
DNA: TGTGCCAGCAGCTTAGTAACCGGGGAGCTGTTTTTT
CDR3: CASSLVTGELFF

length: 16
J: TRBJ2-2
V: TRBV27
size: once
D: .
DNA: TGTGCCAGCAGCCCAAGGGGTCTAGTAAACACCGGGGAGCTGTTTTTT
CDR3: CASSPRGLVNTGELFF

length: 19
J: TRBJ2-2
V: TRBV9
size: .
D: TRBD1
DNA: TGTGCCAGCAGCGTAGATCTTGGTAGGGGACAGCCGAGCACCGGGGAGCTGTTTTTT
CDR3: CASSVDLGRGQPSTGELFF

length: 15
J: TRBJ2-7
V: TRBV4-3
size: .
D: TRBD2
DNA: TGCGCCAGCAGCTCCGGCGGGGGGAGTGGCTACGAGCAGTACTTC
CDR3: CASSSGGGSGYEQYF

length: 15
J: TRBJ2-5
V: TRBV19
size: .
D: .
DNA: TGTGCCAGTAGTAAAGACAGGAAAACCCAAGAGACCCAGTACTTC
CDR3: CASSKDRKTQETQYF

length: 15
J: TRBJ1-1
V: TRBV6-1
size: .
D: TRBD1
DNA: TGTGCCAGCAGTGAAGAGAACGTAGGACAGGGAGGGGCTTTCTTT
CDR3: CASSEENVGQGGAFF

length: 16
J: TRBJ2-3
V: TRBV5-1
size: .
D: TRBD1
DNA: TGCGCCAGCGGGGGATCGAAGGGACAGAGCACAGATACGCAGTATTTT
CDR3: CASGGSKGQSTDTQYF

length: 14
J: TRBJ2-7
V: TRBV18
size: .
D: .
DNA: TGTGCCAGCTCGTCCCGTGATACCGGGTACGAGCAGTACTTC
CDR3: CASSSRDTGYEQYF

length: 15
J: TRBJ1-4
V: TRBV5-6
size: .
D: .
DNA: TGTGCCAGCAGCTTCGGGATACCAACTAATGAAAAACTGTTTTTT
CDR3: CASSFGIPTNEKLFF

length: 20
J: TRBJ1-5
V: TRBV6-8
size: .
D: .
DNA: TGTGCCAGCAGTCTCAGATGGACCCGGGACACCCCGGGTTTCAATCAGCCCCAGCATTTT
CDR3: CASSLRWTRDTPGFNQPQHF

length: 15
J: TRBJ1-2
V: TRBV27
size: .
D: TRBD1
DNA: TGTGCCAGCAGTTCCTGGACAGGGGCTAACTATGGCTACACCTTC
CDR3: CASSSWTGANYGYTF

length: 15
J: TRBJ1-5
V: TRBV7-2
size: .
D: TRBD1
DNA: TGTGCCAGCAGCTTAGGACAGGGTAGCAATCAGCCCCAGCATTTT
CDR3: CASSLGQGSNQPQHF

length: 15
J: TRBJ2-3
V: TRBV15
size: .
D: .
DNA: TGTGCCACCAGCAGAACGGACAGCTTCACAGATACGCAGTATTTT
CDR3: CATSRTDSFTDTQYF

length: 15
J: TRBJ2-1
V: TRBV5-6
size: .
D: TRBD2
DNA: TGTGCCAGCAGACTTGGACTAGCGGATTACAATGAGCAGTTCTTC
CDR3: CASRLGLADYNEQFF

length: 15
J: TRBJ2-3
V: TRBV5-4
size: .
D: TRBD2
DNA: TGTGCCAGCAGCTTGAGACTAGCGCTTAAAGATACGCAGTATTTT
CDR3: CASSLRLALKDTQYF

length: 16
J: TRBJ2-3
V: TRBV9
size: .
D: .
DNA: TGTGCCAGCAGCTTACATTGGGACTCCAGCACAGATACGCAGTATTTT
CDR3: CASSLHWDSSTDTQYF

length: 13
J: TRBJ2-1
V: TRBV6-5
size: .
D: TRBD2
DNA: TGTGCCAGCAGTCGAGGGACTAGCGGATCGCAGTTCTTC
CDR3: CASSRGTSGSQFF

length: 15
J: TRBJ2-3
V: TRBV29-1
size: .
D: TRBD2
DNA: TGCAGCGTTCCACTAGCGGGGGGTCGCACAGATACGCAGTATTTT
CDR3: CSVPLAGGRTDTQYF

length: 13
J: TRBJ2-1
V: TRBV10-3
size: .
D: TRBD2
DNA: TGTGCCACTGGACTAGCGGTCTACAATGAGCAGTTCTTC
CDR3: CATGLAVYNEQFF

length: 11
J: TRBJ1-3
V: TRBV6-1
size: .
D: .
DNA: TGTGCCAGCTCCAAACAGAACACCATATATTTT
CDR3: CASSKQNTIYF

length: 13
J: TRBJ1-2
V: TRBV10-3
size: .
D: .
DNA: TGTGCCATCAGTGAGGCGGGAAACTATGGCTACACCTTC
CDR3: CAISEAGNYGYTF

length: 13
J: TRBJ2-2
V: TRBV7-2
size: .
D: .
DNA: TGTGCCAGCAGCTTAGGTGGAGGCGGGGAGCTGTTTTTT
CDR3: CASSLGGGGELFF

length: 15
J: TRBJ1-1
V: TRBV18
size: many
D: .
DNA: TGTGCCAGCTCACGCAGCGGGGTTGTGAACACTGAAGCTTTCTTT
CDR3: CASSRSGVVNTEAFF

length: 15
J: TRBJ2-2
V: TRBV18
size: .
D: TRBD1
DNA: TGTGCCAGCTCACCGGGGACAGCGAACACCGGGGAGCTGTTTTTT
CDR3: CASSPGTANTGELFF

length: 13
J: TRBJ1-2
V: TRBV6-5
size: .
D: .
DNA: TGTGCCAGCAGTTACCTAGACAGCTATGGCTACACCTTC
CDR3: CASSYLDSYGYTF

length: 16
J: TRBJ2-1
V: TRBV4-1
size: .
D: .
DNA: TGCGCCAGCAGCCAAGTGAGGCAGAGCTCCTACAATGAGCAGTTCTTC
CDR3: CASSQVRQSSYNEQFF

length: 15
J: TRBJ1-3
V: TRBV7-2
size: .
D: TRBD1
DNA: TGTGCCAGCAGCTTTACAGGGGGCTCTGGAAACACCATATATTTT
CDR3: CASSFTGGSGNTIYF

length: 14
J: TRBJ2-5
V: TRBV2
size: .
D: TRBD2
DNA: TGTGCCAGCAGCGGGGGGGTCTTCCAAGAGACCCAGTACTTC
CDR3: CASSGGVFQETQYF

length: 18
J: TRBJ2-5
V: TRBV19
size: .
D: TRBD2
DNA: TGTGCCAGTAGTGCCGGGACTAGCGGGAGGGCTTCCGGGGAGACCCAGTACTTC
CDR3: CASSAGTSGRASGETQYF

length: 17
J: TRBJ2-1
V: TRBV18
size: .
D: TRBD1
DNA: TGTGCCAGCTCACCAGAGAGGGGGCAGCCACTTCACAATGAGCAGTTCTTC
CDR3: CASSPERGQPLHNEQFF

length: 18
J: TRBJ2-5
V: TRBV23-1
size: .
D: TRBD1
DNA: TGCGCCAGCAGTCAACGTCCCCGCGACAGGGGAAGGGGAGAGACCCAGTACTTC
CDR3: CASSQRPRDRGRGETQYF

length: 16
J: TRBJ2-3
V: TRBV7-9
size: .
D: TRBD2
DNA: TGTGCCAGCAGAATTGGACTAGCGGGACATCAAGATACGCAGTATTTT
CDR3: CASRIGLAGHQDTQYF

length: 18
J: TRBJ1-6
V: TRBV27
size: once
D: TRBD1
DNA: TGTGCCAGCAGTTTAGAGACCCCGGGACAGGGTCACCATTCACCCCTCCACTTT
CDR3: CASSLETPGQGHHSPLHF

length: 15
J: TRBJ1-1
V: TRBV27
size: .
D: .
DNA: TGTGCCAGCAGTTTATCTCCAGGGGCCGGCACTGAAGCTTTCTTT
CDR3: CASSLSPGAGTEAFF

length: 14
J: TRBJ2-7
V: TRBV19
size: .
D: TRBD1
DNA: TGTGCCAGTAGTATAGGACAGGGGCGCTGGGAGCAGTACTTC
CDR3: CASSIGQGRWEQYF

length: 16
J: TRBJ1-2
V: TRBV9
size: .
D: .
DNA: TGTGCCAGCAGCGTAGCTCCCCCACAGGTCTTCTATGGCTACACCTTC
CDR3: CASSVAPPQVFYGYTF

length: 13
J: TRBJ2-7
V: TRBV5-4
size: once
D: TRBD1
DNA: TGTGCCAGCAGCTTCCAGACAGGGAACGAGCAGTACTTC
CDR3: CASSFQTGNEQYF

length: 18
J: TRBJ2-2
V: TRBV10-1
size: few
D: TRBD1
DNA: TGCGCCAGCAGTGAGTCGTTATGGGGACAGGGGGCCACCGGGGAGCTGTTTTTT
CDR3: CASSESLWGQGATGELFF

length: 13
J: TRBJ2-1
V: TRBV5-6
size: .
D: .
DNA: TGTGCCAGTACTCCGCGGGGGCCCAATGAGCAGTTCTTC
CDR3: CASTPRGPNEQFF